This is a list of T cell receptor beta chains from one sample in a study of cytomegalovirus exposure and HLA in healthy donors. Some clones are missing from TCRdb's copy, which holds only in-frame ones; the method was immunoSEQ multiplex PCR. The table has around 96,000 clones, 64% seen once; the top ten hold roughly 3%. The sequenced sample consisted of PBMCs. The receptors originated from a man between 60 and 75 years old in good health and CMV-seronegative. Each CDR3 is given with its conserved first and last residue. A D gene is named only where the DNA matches it firmly. A clone size is listed for some rows: how often the clone was seen (once, few, many), or a class if it is expanded.

size,D,V,J,DNA,CDR3
.,TRBD2,TRBV9,TRBJ2-3,TGTGCCAGCAGCGTTGGGAGGGCGTCCCTTTTGAGCACAGATACGCAGTATTTT,CASSVGRASLLSTDTQYF
.,.,TRBV19,TRBJ1-1,TGTGCCAGTAGTATATCGCAACTTATGAACACTGAAGCTTTCTTT,CASSISQLMNTEAFF
.,TRBD1,TRBV5-1,TRBJ1-2,TGCGCCAGCAGCCGACAGGGGGAGGGCTATGGCTACACCTTC,CASSRQGEGYGYTF
.,.,TRBV7-3,TRBJ2-1,TGTGCCAGCAGCTTAAGGGCCAGTGAGCAGTTCTTC,CASSLRASEQFF
.,TRBD1,TRBV7-9,TRBJ1-2,TGTGCCAGCAGAGGACAGGGGGCGCTTGGCTACACCTTC,CASRGQGALGYTF
.,TRBD1,TRBV13,TRBJ1-2,TGTGCCAGCAGAGCAGGGGGCGGGCTGGTCTATGGCTACACCTTC,CASRAGGGLVYGYTF
few,TRBD1,TRBV2,TRBJ1-1,TGTGCCAGCAGTAGACAGGGGCCCTCGAACACTGAAGCTTTCTTT,CASSRQGPSNTEAFF
.,.,TRBV18,TRBJ2-5,TGTGCCAGCTCACCAGGCGGCCAAGAGACCCAGTACTTC,CASSPGGQETQYF
few,TRBD1,TRBV6-5,TRBJ1-1,TGTGCCAGCAGTTACGTTGGGACAGGAAAGGTCGAAGCTTTCTTT,CASSYVGTGKVEAFF
.,TRBD2,TRBV19,TRBJ2-3,TGTGCCAGTACCATAGCGGGAGCAGATACGCAGTATTTT,CASTIAGADTQYF
.,.,TRBV19,TRBJ2-2,TGTGCCACCAAAGGTGGGGGCCACCTGGGCACCGGGGAGCTGTTTTTT,CATKGGGHLGTGELFF
once,.,TRBV4-1,TRBJ2-7,TGCGCCAGCAGCCAAGGGGGCACCTCGTCCTACGAGCAGTACTTC,CASSQGGTSSYEQYF
few,TRBD1,TRBV2,TRBJ2-3,TGTGCCAGCAGTGCACGACAGGGGGGAACAGATACGCAGTATTTT,CASSARQGGTDTQYF
.,.,TRBV27,TRBJ1-2,TGTGCCAGCAGTTCCCGTCGAGGAGACCTAAACCTCTATGGCTACACCTTC,CASSSRRGDLNLYGYTF
.,.,TRBV2,TRBJ1-5,TGTGCCAGCAGTGCCCCTAATTGGAGGGTTGGAGGCAATCAGCCCCAGCATTTT,CASSAPNWRVGGNQPQHF
.,TRBD1,TRBV9,TRBJ2-7,TGTGCCAGCAGCGCGAAACCACAGGGGGCGCGTAACGAGCAGTACTTC,CASSAKPQGARNEQYF
.,TRBD2,TRBV18,TRBJ2-3,TGTGCCAGCTCACCGGCGGCTAGCGGGGGGGCCGATACGCAGTATTTT,CASSPAASGGADTQYF
.,TRBD1,TRBV11-2,TRBJ1-2,TGTGCCAGCAGCAGGACAGGGCTGGGCTACACCTTC,CASSRTGLGYTF
.,TRBD2,TRBV11-3,TRBJ2-1,TGTGCCAGCAGTTTGTACCCACCCGGGACTAGCGGCTACAATGAGCAGTTCTTC,CASSLYPPGTSGYNEQFF
.,.,TRBV9,TRBJ1-3,TGTGCCAGCAGCGTAGACAGCTCTGGAAACACCATATATTTT,CASSVDSSGNTIYF
once,.,TRBV27,TRBJ1-2,TGTGCCAGCAGTTCACAGCCCAACTATGGCTACACCTTC,CASSSQPNYGYTF
.,TRBD2,TRBV19,TRBJ2-3,TGTGCCAGTACCACTACTAGCGGGGGGCCCACAGATACGCAGTATTTT,CASTTTSGGPTDTQYF
.,.,TRBV6-1,TRBJ2-7,TGTGCCAGCAGTCCGGTCGACTACGAGCAGTACTTC,CASSPVDYEQYF
.,TRBD1,TRBV11-3,TRBJ2-2,TGTGCCAGCAGCTTGGGACAGGGGGACACCGGGGAGCTGTTTTTT,CASSLGQGDTGELFF
.,TRBD2,TRBV9,TRBJ2-1,TGTGCCAGCAGCGTCCGAGAAAGCGGGATAAGCTCCTACAATGAGCAGTTCTTC,CASSVRESGISSYNEQFF
few,TRBD1,TRBV6-5,TRBJ1-1,TGTGCCAGCACCACAGACAGGGGGCTGAACACTGAAGCTTTCTTT,CASTTDRGLNTEAFF
few,TRBD1,TRBV7-3,TRBJ1-2,TGTGCCAGCAGCGCGACAGGGGTCGGCTACACCTTC,CASSATGVGYTF
.,.,TRBV5-4,TRBJ2-1,TGTGCCAGCAGCTTGCGGGGGGCCCTGTACAATGAGCAGTTCTTC,CASSLRGALYNEQFF
.,TRBD1,TRBV27,TRBJ1-5,TGTGCCAGCAGTGTCACAGGGGGTTTTGAGCCCCAGCATTTT,CASSVTGGFEPQHF
.,TRBD1,TRBV5-1,TRBJ2-2,TGCGCCAGCAGCTTCAAGAGGGACAGAAACACCGGGGAGCTGTTTTTT,CASSFKRDRNTGELFF
.,.,TRBV14,TRBJ2-7,TGTGCCAGCAGCCAAGCAGTCGGGGCCTACGAGCAGTACTTC,CASSQAVGAYEQYF
.,.,TRBV11-3,TRBJ2-1,TGTGCCAGCAGCCCACCCGTAACTTCTAGCTCCTACAATGAGCAGTTCTTC,CASSPPVTSSSYNEQFF
few,TRBD1,TRBV11-2,TRBJ1-6,TGTGCCAGCAGCCCTACCCAAGGGGGCGCCGGATCACCCCTCCACTTT,CASSPTQGGAGSPLHF
.,.,TRBV7-2,TRBJ1-2,TGTGCCAGCAGCGGTCGGGAGCCGGACTATGGCTACACCTTC,CASSGREPDYGYTF
.,TRBD1,TRBV30,TRBJ1-3,TGTGCCTGGAGTGTAAAGCTTCGAGGACAGGAGACCCTAAGCTCTGGAAACACCATATATTTT,CAWSVKLRGQETLSSGNTIYF
.,TRBD1,TRBV5-1,TRBJ1-4,TGCGCCAGCAGATCTTCCATCCAGGGGGGAAATGAAAAACTGTTTTTT,CASRSSIQGGNEKLFF
.,TRBD2,TRBV7-6,TRBJ2-7,TGTGCCAGCAGCTTAGCGCGGAGCGGGAGCTCCTACGAGCAGTACTTC,CASSLARSGSSYEQYF
.,.,TRBV9,TRBJ2-4,TGTGCCAGCAGCGGAAGGAGGGGGGGCGGAGTCAAAAACATTCAGTACTTC,CASSGRRGGGVKNIQYF
few,TRBD2,TRBV20-1,TRBJ2-7,TGCAGTGCCTGGGGGGGGAGCGAGCAGTACTTC,CSAWGGSEQYF
.,.,TRBV21-1,TRBJ1-1,TGTGCCAGCAGCACACGACAGGGGGAAGCTTTCTTT,CASSTRQGEAFF
.,.,TRBV29-1,TRBJ2-1,TGCAGCGTTGAGTTGCTAGGACTCACTTACAATGAGCAGTTCTTC,CSVELLGLTYNEQFF
.,TRBD2,TRBV10-3,TRBJ2-5,TGTGCCATCAGGGACGGGACTAGCGGGGAAGCTTGGGAGACCCAGTACTTC,CAIRDGTSGEAWETQYF
few,.,TRBV27,TRBJ1-5,TGTGCCAGCGCGCAGGGCTGGGGTCGGCCCCAGCATTTT,CASAQGWGRPQHF
.,.,TRBV6-6,TRBJ1-2,TGTGCCAGCAGTTACTCGCTCCTAGGGGGCTATGGCTACACCTTC,CASSYSLLGGYGYTF
.,.,TRBV11-2,TRBJ2-2,TGTGCCAGCAGCTTAGGGTCAGGGGACCCCACCGGGGAGCTGTTTTTT,CASSLGSGDPTGELFF
.,TRBD2,TRBV2,TRBJ2-1,TGTGCCAGCAGTCCCCTGACTAGCGGGAGGATCTACAATGAGCAGTTCTTC,CASSPLTSGRIYNEQFF
once,.,TRBV29-1,TRBJ1-2,TGCAGCGTTGAGGAGTCTAACTATGGCTACACCTTC,CSVEESNYGYTF
.,.,TRBV10-1,TRBJ1-1,TGCGCCAGCAGGGAGGACACTTACACTGAAGCTTTCTTT,CASREDTYTEAFF
.,TRBD1,TRBV4-1,TRBJ1-1,TGCGCCAGCAGCCCCCGGACAGGGGGAGTCATGAACACTGAAGCTTTCTTT,CASSPRTGGVMNTEAFF
few,.,TRBV19,TRBJ2-2,TGTGCCAGTAGCATGGAGGGGGCGGTCACCGGGGAGCTGTTTTTT,CASSMEGAVTGELFF